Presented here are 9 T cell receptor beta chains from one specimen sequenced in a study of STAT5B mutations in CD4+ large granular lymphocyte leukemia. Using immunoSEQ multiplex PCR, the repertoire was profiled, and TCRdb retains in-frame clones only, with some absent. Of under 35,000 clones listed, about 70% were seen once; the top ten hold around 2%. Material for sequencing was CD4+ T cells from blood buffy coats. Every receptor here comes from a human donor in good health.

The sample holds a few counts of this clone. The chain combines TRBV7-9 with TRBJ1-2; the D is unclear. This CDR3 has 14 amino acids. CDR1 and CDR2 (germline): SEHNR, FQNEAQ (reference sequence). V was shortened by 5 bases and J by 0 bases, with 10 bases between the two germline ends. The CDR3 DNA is TGTGCCAGCAGCCCTCCGGGGTCTAACTATGGCTACACCTTC. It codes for CASSPPGSNYGYTF.

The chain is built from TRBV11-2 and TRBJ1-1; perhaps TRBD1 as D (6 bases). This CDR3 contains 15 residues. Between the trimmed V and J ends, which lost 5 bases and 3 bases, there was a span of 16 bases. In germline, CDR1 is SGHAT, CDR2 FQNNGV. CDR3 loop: CASSTRRGAYTEAFF. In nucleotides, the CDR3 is TGTGCCAGCAGCACGAGGAGGGGGGCCTACACTGAAGCTTTCTTT.

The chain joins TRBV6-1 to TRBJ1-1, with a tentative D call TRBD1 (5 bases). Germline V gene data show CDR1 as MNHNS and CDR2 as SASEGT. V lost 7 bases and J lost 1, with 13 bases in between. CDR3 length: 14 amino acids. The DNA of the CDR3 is TGTGCCAGCATTAGAGGGACCGAGAACACTGAAGCTTTCTTT. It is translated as CASIRGTENTEAFF.

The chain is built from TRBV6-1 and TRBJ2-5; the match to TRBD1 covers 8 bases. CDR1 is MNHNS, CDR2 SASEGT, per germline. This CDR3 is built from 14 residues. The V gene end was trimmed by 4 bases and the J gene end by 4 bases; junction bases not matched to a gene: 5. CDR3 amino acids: CASSGTGTRETQYF. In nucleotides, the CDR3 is TGTGCCAGCAGTGGGACAGGGACTCGAGAGACCCAGTACTTC.

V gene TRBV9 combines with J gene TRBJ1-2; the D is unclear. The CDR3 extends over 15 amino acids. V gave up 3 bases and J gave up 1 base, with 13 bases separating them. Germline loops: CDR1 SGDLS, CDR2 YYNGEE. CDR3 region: CASSEAFWGNYGYTF. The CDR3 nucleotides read TGTGCCAGCAGCGAGGCTTTTTGGGGTAACTATGGCTACACCTTC.

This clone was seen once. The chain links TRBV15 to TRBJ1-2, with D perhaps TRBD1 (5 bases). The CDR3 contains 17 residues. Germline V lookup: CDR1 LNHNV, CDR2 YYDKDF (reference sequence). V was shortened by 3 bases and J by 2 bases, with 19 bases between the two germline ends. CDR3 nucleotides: TGTGCCACCAGCAGGGCGGTCGGAAGGGGTCAAAACTATGGCTACACCTTC. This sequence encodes CATSRAVGRGQNYGYTF.

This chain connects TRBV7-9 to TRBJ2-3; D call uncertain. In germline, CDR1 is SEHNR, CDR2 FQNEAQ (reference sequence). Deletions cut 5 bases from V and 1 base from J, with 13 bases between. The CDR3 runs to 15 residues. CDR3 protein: CASSPGPPGTDTQYF. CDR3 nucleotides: TGTGCCAGCAGCCCCGGACCACCGGGCACAGATACGCAGTATTTT. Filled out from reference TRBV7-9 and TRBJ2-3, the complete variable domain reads DTGVSQNPRHKITKRGQNVTFRCDPISEHNRLYWYRQTLGQGPEFLTYFQNEAQLEKSRLLSDRFSAERPKGSFSTLEIQRTEQGDSAMYLCASSPGPPGTDTQYFGPGTRLTVL.

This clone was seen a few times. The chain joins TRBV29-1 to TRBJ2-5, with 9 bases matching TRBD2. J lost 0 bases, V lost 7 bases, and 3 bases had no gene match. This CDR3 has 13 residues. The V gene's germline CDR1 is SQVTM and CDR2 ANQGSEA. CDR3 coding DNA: TGCAGCGCGACTAGCGGATACCAAGAGACCCAGTACTTC. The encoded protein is CSATSGYQETQYF.

The CDR3 nucleotides read TGTGCCAGCAGTTCGCCGTATTTCCCTAACGTCCTGACTTTC. Its protein is CASSSPYFPNVLTF. The chain links TRBV27 to TRBJ2-6; no firm D call. This CDR3 spans 14 amino acids. Trimming took 4 bases from V and 10 from J, leaving 14 bases between them. The germline gives CDR1 MNHEY, CDR2 SMNVEV (reference sequence).